This TCR beta chain originates from a study of early T cells in non-severe SARS-CoV-2 infection. Turning to the study itself: Chains from this unsorted whole-blood bulk RNA could not be paired.

The germline gives CDR1 SNHLY, CDR2 FYNNEI. CDR3 size: 16 residues. Deletions cut 6 bases from V and 3 bases from J, with 21 bases between. This clonotype was counted many times. Its specificity is not known. Study-wide points: Missing private and CD4 specificities, VDJdb matching favored anti-spike CD8 responses.

As part of library construction, unique molecular identifiers were attached to individual cDNA molecules. TCRdb recomputed calls from the 5' RACE reads with MiXCR, one row per CDR3 protein. The sample holds around 61,000 distinct CDR3 sequences, more than 10% seen once. The sequence was obtained from an adult who was a healthcare worker with PCR-confirmed SARS-CoV-2 infection or an uninfected control (not recorded which). This sequence joins TRBV2 and TRBJ2-7; D not certain. Sequencing was done on a sample of whole blood. The CDR3 protein is CASSLMWAGNYYEQYF. CDR3 in DNA: TGTGCCAGCAGCCTGATGTGGGCAGGCAACTACTACGAGCAGTACTTC.